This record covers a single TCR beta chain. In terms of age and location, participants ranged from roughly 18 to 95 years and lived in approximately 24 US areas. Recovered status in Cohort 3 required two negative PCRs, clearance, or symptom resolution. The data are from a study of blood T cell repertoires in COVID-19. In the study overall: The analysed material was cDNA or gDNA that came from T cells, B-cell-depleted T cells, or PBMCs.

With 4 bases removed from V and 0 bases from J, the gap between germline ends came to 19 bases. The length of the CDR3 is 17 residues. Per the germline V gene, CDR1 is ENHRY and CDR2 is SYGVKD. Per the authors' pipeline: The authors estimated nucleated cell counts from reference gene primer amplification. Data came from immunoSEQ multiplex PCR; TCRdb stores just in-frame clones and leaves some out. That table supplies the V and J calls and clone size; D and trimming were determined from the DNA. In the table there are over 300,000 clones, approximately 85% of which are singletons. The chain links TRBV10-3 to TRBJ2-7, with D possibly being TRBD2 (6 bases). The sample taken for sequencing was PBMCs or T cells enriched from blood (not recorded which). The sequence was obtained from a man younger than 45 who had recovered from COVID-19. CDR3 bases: TGTGCCATCAGTGTCCAGCGGGCCGGTTCTGGCTCCTACGAGCAGTACTTC. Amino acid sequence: CAISVQRAGSGSYEQYF.